Listed below are T cell receptor beta chains from one sample, sequenced in a study of T-cell reconstitution after alpha-beta-depleted transplantation in children. TCRdb re-derived calls from the PCR reads in MiXCR, one entry per CDR3 protein. Here the sample spans about 230,000 distinct CDR3 sequences, 9.7% being singletons. The material was PBMCs from the stem cell graft donor, obtained from the stem cell graft. The receptors were sampled from a human donor who donated a stem cell graft to a child with SCID. The conserved cysteine and the conserved F or W are not part of the CDR3 here.

TRBJ1-1 | TRBV20-1 | SASAQGGWTEAF
TRBJ1-5 | TRBV20-1 | SAARGNQPQH
TRBJ2-4 | TRBV7-2 | ASRPRGGLAKNIQY
TRBJ2-1 | TRBV20-1 | SAGTGNPYNEQF
TRBJ1-5 | TRBV20-1 | SADELGRDDQPQH
TRBJ1-3 | TRBV18 | ASSYAERTGRNTIY
TRBJ2-3 | TRBV15 | ATSRDRGRDTQY
TRBJ1-2 | TRBV5-1 | ASSMGATYGYT
TRBJ2-2 | TRBV5-1 | ASSQGVTNTGELF
TRBJ2-1 | TRBV20-1 | SSRTAGGNSYNEQF
TRBJ2-7 | TRBV7-2 | ASSLVGGDEQY
TRBJ2-1 | TRBV3-1 | ASSQDRGSYNEQF
TRBJ2-7 | TRBV12-3/TRBV12-4 | ASSLLEARNEQY
TRBJ2-2 | TRBV6-1 | ASSSSGGAENGELF
TRBJ2-3 | TRBV5-1 | ASSLVEGTQY
TRBJ1-2 | TRBV18 | ASSPKGQGGGYT
TRBJ1-2 | TRBV20-1 | SALSRETNYGYT
TRBJ2-3 | TRBV9 | ASSVSAGGLTDTQY
TRBJ2-7 | TRBV12-3/TRBV12-4 | ASSLHRDSEQY
TRBJ1-5 | TRBV5-6 | ASSFALGGGQNQPQH
TRBJ1-6 | TRBV4-1 | ASSQSAGGAGTNSPLH
TRBJ2-2 | TRBV3-1 | ASSQDSRETNTGELF
TRBJ1-5 | TRBV4-3 | ASSQDLTLGPQH
TRBJ2-2 | TRBV7-3 | ASSLVQGRTGELF
TRBJ1-1 | TRBV5-1 | ASRSSGGNTEAF
TRBJ1-2 | TRBV6-5 | ASSYSPVGTGGRYGYT
TRBJ1-6 | TRBV5-1 | ASSPPGLNSPLH
TRBJ2-5 | TRBV20-1 | SAKATEERETQY
TRBJ2-2 | TRBV12-3/TRBV12-4 | ASSLIVVDGITGELF
TRBJ1-1 | TRBV6-7 | ASSYLQRDGNTEAF
TRBJ2-5 | TRBV4-3 | ASSQGARETQY
TRBJ2-2 | TRBV5-1 | ASSLRYDTGELF
TRBJ1-2 | TRBV27 | ASSLSGTAHYGYT
TRBJ1-2 | TRBV5-1 | ASSFYTTYGYT
TRBJ1-2 | TRBV3-1 | ASSQALDGYYGYT
TRBJ1-2 | TRBV5-1 | ASSPGDGNYGYT
TRBJ1-1 | TRBV7-9 | ASSPRGREAF
TRBJ1-6 | TRBV5-1 | ASSLIVLGRDNSPLH
TRBJ2-3 | TRBV7-3 | ASSLSLAGGATDTQY
TRBJ1-4 | TRBV4-1 | ASSQVPGLLF
TRBJ1-2 | TRBV7-2 | ASSLDSGTNYGYT
TRBJ1-1 | TRBV5-1 | ASSVRPGGDGTEAF
TRBJ1-2 | TRBV12-3/TRBV12-4 | ASSSPILTGDPGYT
TRBJ2-4 | TRBV20-1 | SASRRLAGGLAKNIQY